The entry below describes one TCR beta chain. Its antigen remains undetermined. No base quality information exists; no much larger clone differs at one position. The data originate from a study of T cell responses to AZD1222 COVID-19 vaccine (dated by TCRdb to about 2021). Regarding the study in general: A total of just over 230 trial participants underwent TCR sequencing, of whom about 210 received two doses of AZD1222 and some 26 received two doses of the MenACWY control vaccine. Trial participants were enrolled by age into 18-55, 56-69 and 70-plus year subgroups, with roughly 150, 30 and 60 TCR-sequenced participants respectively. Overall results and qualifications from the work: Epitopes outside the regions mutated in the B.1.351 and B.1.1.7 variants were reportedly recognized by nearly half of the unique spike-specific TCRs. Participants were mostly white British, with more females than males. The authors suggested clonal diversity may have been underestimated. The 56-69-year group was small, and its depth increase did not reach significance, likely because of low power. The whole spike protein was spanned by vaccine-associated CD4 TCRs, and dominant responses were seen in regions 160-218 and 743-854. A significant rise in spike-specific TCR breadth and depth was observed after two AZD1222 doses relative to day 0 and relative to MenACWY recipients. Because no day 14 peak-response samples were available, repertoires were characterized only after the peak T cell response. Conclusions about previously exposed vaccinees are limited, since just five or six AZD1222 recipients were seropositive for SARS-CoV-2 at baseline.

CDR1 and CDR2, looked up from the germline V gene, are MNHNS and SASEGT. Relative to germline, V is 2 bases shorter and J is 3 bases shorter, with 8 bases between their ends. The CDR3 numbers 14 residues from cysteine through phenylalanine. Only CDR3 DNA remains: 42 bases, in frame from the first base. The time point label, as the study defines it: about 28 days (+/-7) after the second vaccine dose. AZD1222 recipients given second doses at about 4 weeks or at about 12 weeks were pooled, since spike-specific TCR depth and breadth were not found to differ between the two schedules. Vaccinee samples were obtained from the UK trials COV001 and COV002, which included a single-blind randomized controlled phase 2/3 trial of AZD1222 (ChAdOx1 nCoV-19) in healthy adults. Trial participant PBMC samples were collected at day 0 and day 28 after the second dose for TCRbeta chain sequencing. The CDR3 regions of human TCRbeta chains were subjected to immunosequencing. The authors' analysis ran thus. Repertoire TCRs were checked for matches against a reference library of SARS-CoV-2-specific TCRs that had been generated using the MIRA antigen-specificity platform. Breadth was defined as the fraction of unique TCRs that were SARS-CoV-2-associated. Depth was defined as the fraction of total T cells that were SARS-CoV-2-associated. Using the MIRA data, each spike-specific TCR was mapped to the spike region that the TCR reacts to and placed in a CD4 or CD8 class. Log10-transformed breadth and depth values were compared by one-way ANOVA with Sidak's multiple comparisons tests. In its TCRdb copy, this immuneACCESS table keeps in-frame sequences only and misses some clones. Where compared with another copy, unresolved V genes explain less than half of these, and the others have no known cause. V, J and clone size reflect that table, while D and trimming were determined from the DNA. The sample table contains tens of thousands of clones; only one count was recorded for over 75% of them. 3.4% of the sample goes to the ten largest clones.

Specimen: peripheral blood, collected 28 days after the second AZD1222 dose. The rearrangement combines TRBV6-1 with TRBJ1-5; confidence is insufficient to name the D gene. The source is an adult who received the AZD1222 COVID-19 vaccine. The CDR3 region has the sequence CASSELGINQPQHF. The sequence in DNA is TGTGCCAGCAGTGAACTGGGTATCAATCAGCCCCAGCATTTT.